These 17 T cell receptor beta chains were sequenced from one sample in a study of shared clonotypes between healthy human individuals. Sequenced by immunoSEQ multiplex PCR; TCRdb stores in-frame clones only, minus some. The sample records 2 million to 3 million clones, approximately 94% being singletons. Sequencing was carried out using naive CD4+ T cells from PBMCs. Stated subset: CD45RA+ positively selected. The source is a man younger than 30 in good health. Some clones in this sample may be carry-over from other donors' samples.

The gene calls are TRBV28 and TRBJ2-7; 11 bases line up with TRBD2. From germline, CDR1 is MDHEN and CDR2 SYDVKM. The CDR3 is 14 residues long. The V gene end was trimmed by 10 bases and the J gene end by 5 bases; junction bases not matched to a gene: 10. The chain's CDR3 is CATHTSGRKDEQYF. The CDR3 DNA reads TGTGCCACCCATACTAGCGGGAGAAAGGACGAGCAGTACTTC. The full variable domain, in which reference TRBV28 and TRBJ2-7 provide the parts outside the CDR3, is DVKVTQSSRYLVKRTGEKVFLECVQDMDHENMFWYRQDPGLGLRLIYFSYDVKMKEKGDIPEGYSVSREKKERFSLILESASTNQTSMYLCATHTSGRKDEQYFGPGTRLTVT.

This chain links TRBV28 with TRBJ1-5; D is uncertain. Germline V gene sequence: CDR1 MDHEN, CDR2 SYDVKM. V lost 2 bases, J lost 6 bases, and 17 bases lay in between. This CDR3 has 16 residues. CDR3 sequence reads: CASSLEGFITGQPQHF. In DNA, the CDR3 is TGTGCCAGCAGTTTAGAAGGTTTTATAACGGGTCAGCCCCAGCATTTT.

In the case of this clone: Distinct nucleotide sequences in the sample also encode this CDR3. The genes are TRBV6-5 and TRBJ2-1, with D perhaps TRBD2 (5 bases). CDR3 length: 13 amino acids. Between the trimmed V and J ends, which lost 6 bases and 1 base, there was a span of 7 bases. Germline V CDR1 and CDR2: MNHEY, SVGAGI. CDR3 nucleotides: TGTGCCAGCAGCCGGGATTCCTACAATGAGCAGTTCTTC. This translates into CASSRDSYNEQFF.

The V gene is TRBV5-1, the J gene TRBJ2-1; D perhaps matches TRBD2 (6 bases). CDR1 is SGHRS and CDR2 is YFSETQ in the germline V gene. The CDR3 length is 13 residues. V lost 4 bases to trimming and J lost 6 bases, with 11 bases between them. CDR3 residues: CASSTLASNEQFF. In DNA form, the CDR3 reads TGCGCCAGCAGCACCCTAGCGAGCAATGAGCAGTTCTTC.

The chain employs TRBV11-2 and TRBJ1-2; D possibly corresponds to TRBD1 (6 bases). The CDR3 spans 13 residues. Trimming shortened V by 3 bases and J by 4 bases, and 9 bases separated the two germline ends. Germline V gene data show CDR1 as SGHAT and CDR2 as FQNNGV. CDR3 bases: TGTGCCAGCAGCTTCGACAGGTTCTATGGCTACACCTTC. Protein: CASSFDRFYGYTF.

The chain has TRBV28 and TRBJ2-3; 7 bases align to TRBD1. In germline, CDR1 is MDHEN, CDR2 SYDVKM. Unmatched junction bases numbered 18, after V lost 5 bases and J lost 13 bases. The CDR3 runs 15 residues. The CDR3 reads CASSTGQAITSWKYF. CDR3 nucleotides: TGTGCCAGCAGTACAGGACAGGCAATTACTTCATGGAAGTATTTT.

This sequence joins TRBV27 and TRBJ2-1; D is possibly TRBD1 (5 bases). V was cut by 2 bases and J by 6 bases, with 11 bases left in between. The V gene's germline CDR1 is MNHEY and CDR2 SMNVEV (reference sequence). The CDR3 is 14 amino acids. CDR3 DNA sequence: TGTGCCAGCAGTTTAGGGGCCTCAATCAATGAGCAGTTCTTC. This gives the protein CASSLGASINEQFF.

The chain couples TRBV7-3 to TRBJ2-3, with 7 bases aligning to TRBD2. This CDR3 has 13 residues. From germline, CDR1 is SGHTA and CDR2 FQGTGA. Trimming cost V 5 bases and J 6 bases; bases outside gene matches: 5. DNA of the CDR3: TGTGCCAGCAGCCTCGGGCGGGGGGATACGCAGTATTTT. Protein product: CASSLGRGDTQYF.

The V call is TRBV6-1, the J call TRBJ1-3; D may be TRBD1 (6 bases). This CDR3 is built from 14 residues. Trimming stripped 1 base from V and 4 bases from J, with 8 bases between. Per germline, CDR1 MNHNS and CDR2 SASEGT. The CDR3 loop reads CASSEDRVGNTIYF. As DNA, the CDR3 is TGTGCCAGCAGTGAAGACAGGGTAGGAAACACCATATATTTT.

V usage is TRBV30 and J usage is TRBJ1-1, with D possibly TRBD1 on 6 matching bases. The CDR3 consists of 13 residues. Trimming removed 5 bases from V and 1 base from J, with 11 bases in between. In germline, CDR1 is GTSNPN, CDR2 SVGIG (reference sequence). The CDR3, as DNA: TGTGCCTGGGAGACAGGTCCGAACACTGAAGCTTTCTTT. It translates to CAWETGPNTEAFF.

The genes are TRBV28 and TRBJ1-1; a possible D gene is TRBD1 (5 bases). Trimming shortened V by 5 bases and J by 1 base, and 8 bases separated the two germline ends. The CDR3 extends over 13 amino acids. Germline CDR1 and CDR2: MDHEN and SYDVKM. The CDR3 loop reads CASSRQPNTEAFF. The CDR3 DNA reads as TGTGCCAGCAGTCGACAGCCGAACACTGAAGCTTTCTTT.

The chain couples TRBV11-1 to TRBJ2-3; D possibly corresponds to TRBD2 (6 bases). The CDR3 has 14 amino acids. Trimming stripped 6 bases from V and 5 bases from J, with 15 bases between. Germline V CDR1 and CDR2: SGHAT, FQDESV (reference sequence). The CDR3, as DNA: TGTGCCAGCAGTCCTGGGAGGCGGGGAGATACGCAGTATTTT. Protein: CASSPGRRGDTQYF.

In DNA, the CDR3 is TGTGCCAGCAGCTTAGTGGTGGGAACCACAGATACGCAGTATTTT. Translation: CASSLVVGTTDTQYF. The chain uses TRBV7-2 and TRBJ2-3; no clear D. V lost 1 base and J lost 2, with 10 bases in between. The CDR3 covers 15 residues. CDR1 is SGHTA and CDR2 is FQGNSA in the germline V gene.

The chain links TRBV14 to TRBJ2-5, with D unclear. V was cut by 1 base and J by 1 base, with 13 bases left in between. Germline values: CDR1 SGHDN, CDR2 FVKESK. The CDR3 length is 16 residues. This chain's CDR3 is CASSQAPSNFQETQYF. In DNA form, the CDR3 reads TGTGCCAGCAGCCAAGCCCCTTCCAATTTCCAAGAGACCCAGTACTTC.

The V gene is TRBV5-4, the J gene TRBJ2-1; 7 nucleotides line up with TRBD2. With V trimmed by 4 bases and J by 6 bases, 4 bases remained unmatched. Germline loops: CDR1 SGHNT, CDR2 YYREEE (reference sequence). The CDR3 has 13 residues. The CDR3 nucleotides read TGTGCCAGCAGCCTCATAGCGGGCAATGAGCAGTTCTTC. This codes for CASSLIAGNEQFF.

The J gene is TRBJ1-1, the V gene TRBV28; no reliable D call. This CDR3 spans 14 amino acids. Trimming took off 2 bases at V and 3 bases at J, with 10 bases between the two ends. The germline V gene has CDR1 MDHEN and CDR2 SYDVKM. The CDR3 nucleotides read TGTGCCAGCAGTTTACCTGGACGGTACACTGAAGCTTTCTTT. Its translation is CASSLPGRYTEAFF.

This rearrangement joins TRBV30 to TRBJ2-7; the match to TRBD2 covers 10 bases. V gave up 0 bases and J gave up 2 bases; unmatched junction bases: 7. Germline loops: CDR1 GTSNPN, CDR2 SVGIG (reference sequence). This CDR3 contains 16 residues. For the CDR3, the DNA is TGTGCCTGGAGTGTCCCTAGCGGGAGTTTCGCCTACGAGCAGTACTTC. Encoded protein: CAWSVPSGSFAYEQYF.